This is a list of T cell receptor beta chains from one sample in a study of blood T cell repertoires in COVID-19. Libraries were prepared by immunoSEQ multiplex PCR; TCRdb keeps only in-frame clonotypes and omits some of them. The sample comprises over 150,000 clones, around 79% of which are singletons, and roughly 19% rests with the top ten. Sequencing was performed on PBMCs or T cells enriched from blood (not recorded which). The source of these receptors is an older woman in a cohort exposed to, infected with or recovered from COVID-19 (not recorded which). Each CDR3 is given with its conserved first and last residue. Each record gives: D gene, V gene, J gene, clone size, CDR3 DNA, CDR3 protein. The D gene is left open where the match is weak. Only some rows state a clone size, as once, few, many or a class for expanded clones.

.,TRBV19,TRBJ1-5,.,TGTGCCAGTAGTTCCCAAAGAGGCCAGCCCCAGCATTTT,CASSSQRGQPQHF
TRBD1,TRBV27,TRBJ1-1,.,TGTGCCAGCAGTCCTCTGGGACAGGGGAACACTGAAGCTTTCTTT,CASSPLGQGNTEAFF
.,TRBV7-2,TRBJ1-1,.,TGTGCCAGCAGTTCACAGGGTAGGACTGAAGCTTTCTTT,CASSSQGRTEAFF
.,TRBV2,TRBJ1-4,.,TGTGCCAGCACCCCAGAGTCCCAGGTGGGACTGTTTTTT,CASTPESQVGLFF
TRBD2,TRBV5-1,TRBJ2-5,.,TGCGCCAGCAGCCCAGGGACTAGCGGCCAAGAGACCCAGTACTTC,CASSPGTSGQETQYF
.,TRBV4-3,TRBJ1-4,few,TGCGCCAGCAGCCAAGGATCCCCGACAGCAACTAATGAAAAACTGTTTTTT,CASSQGSPTATNEKLFF
TRBD2,TRBV6-5,TRBJ2-5,.,TGTGCCAGCAGTTACTCGGCTAGCGGATCAGAGACCCAGTACTTC,CASSYSASGSETQYF
.,TRBV5-8,TRBJ1-6,.,TGTGCCAGCAGCCCCTCGGCAGGGGCGACCGGTTCACCCCTCCACTTT,CASSPSAGATGSPLHF
.,TRBV18,TRBJ2-7,.,TGTGCCAGCTCACCACCGAGGCAGGGGACATCCTACGAGCAGTACTTC,CASSPPRQGTSYEQYF
TRBD1,TRBV12-3/TRBV12-4,TRBJ1-1,.,TGTGCCAGCAGAACAGGGGCTGACACTGAAGCTTTCTTT,CASRTGADTEAFF